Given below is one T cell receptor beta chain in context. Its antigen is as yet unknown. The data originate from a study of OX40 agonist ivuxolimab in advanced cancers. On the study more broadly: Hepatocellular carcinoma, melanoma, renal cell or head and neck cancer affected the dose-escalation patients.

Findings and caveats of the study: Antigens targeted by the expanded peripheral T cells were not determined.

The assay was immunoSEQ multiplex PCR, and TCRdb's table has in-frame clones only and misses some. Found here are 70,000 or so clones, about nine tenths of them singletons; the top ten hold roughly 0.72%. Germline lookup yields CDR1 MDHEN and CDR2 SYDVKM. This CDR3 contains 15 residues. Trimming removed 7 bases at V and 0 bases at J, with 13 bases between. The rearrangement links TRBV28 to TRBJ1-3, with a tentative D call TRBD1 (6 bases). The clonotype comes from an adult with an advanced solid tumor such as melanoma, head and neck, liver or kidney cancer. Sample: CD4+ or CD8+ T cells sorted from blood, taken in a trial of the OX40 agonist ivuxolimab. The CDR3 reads CASMTGSSSGNTIYF. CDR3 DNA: TGTGCCAGCATGACAGGTTCTTCCTCTGGAAACACCATATATTTT.